The 30 T cell receptor beta chains given below trace back to one sample, sequenced in a study of shared clonotypes between healthy human individuals. The protocol was immunoSEQ multiplex PCR, while the TCRdb copy is restricted to in-frame clones and leaves out a portion. The sample has 2 million or so clones; around 95% are singletons. The sample taken for sequencing was naive CD4+ T cells sorted from blood. Subset specified: CD45RA+ positively selected. The receptors originated from a man aged 18 to 30 in good health.

The genes are TRBV19 and TRBJ1-5; 8 positions agree with TRBD1. The CDR3 runs 15 residues. Germline V gene lookup returns CDR1 LNHDA and CDR2 SQIVND (reference sequence). V was pared by 5 bases and J by 4 bases, with 7 bases of the junction left unmatched. DNA for the CDR3: TGTGCCAGTAGTTTTCTAGGACAGGGTAATCAGCCCCAGCATTTT. Translating it yields CASSFLGQGNQPQHF.

This chain uses TRBV10-3 with TRBJ1-2; D is ambiguous. Germline V gene data show CDR1 as ENHRY and CDR2 as SYGVKD. The CDR3 has 15 residues. The germline V and J ends were trimmed by 0 bases and 4 bases, with 12 bases remaining between them. This CDR3 is CAISESTLLGYGYTF. In DNA form, the CDR3 reads TGTGCCATCAGTGAGTCGACCCTATTGGGCTATGGCTACACCTTC.

This clone was found a few times. The gene calls are TRBV6-5 and TRBJ1-6, with a weak D call TRBD1 (5 bases). V lost 2 bases and J 5 bases, leaving 10 bases between the germline ends. CDR1 is MNHEY, CDR2 SVGAGI, per germline. CDR3 size: 15 residues. The chain's CDR3 is CASSYEGIHNSPLHF. The CDR3 nucleotides read TGTGCCAGCAGTTACGAGGGGATTCATAATTCACCCCTCCACTTT.

The V and J genes are TRBV30 and TRBJ1-1, with D possibly TRBD1 on 6 matching bases. The CDR3 has 13 amino acids. Trimming pared 2 bases from V and 4 bases from J, leaving 11 bases between. Per the germline V gene, CDR1 is GTSNPN and CDR2 is SVGIG (reference sequence). Here the CDR3 reads CAWSQGTSTEAFF. CDR3 in DNA: TGTGCCTGGAGTCAGGGGACGAGCACTGAAGCTTTCTTT.

A single count supports this clone. The chain links TRBV4-1 to TRBJ2-5; 10 bases match TRBD2. Germline lookup yields CDR1 MGHRA and CDR2 YSYEKL. V lost 1 base and J lost 5; bases outside the gene matches: 10. The CDR3 has 17 amino acids. The CDR3, as DNA: TGCGCCAGCAGCCAAGTCCTACTAGCGGGGCACCGGGAGACCCAGTACTTC. It yields the protein CASSQVLLAGHRETQYF.

This chain's CDR3 is CASSLEGTGSYGYTF. In DNA, the CDR3 is TGCGCCAGCAGCTTGGAGGGGACAGGATCCTATGGCTACACCTTC. V gene TRBV5-1 combines with J gene TRBJ1-2; 8 nucleotides agree with TRBD1. CDR1 and CDR2 from the germline V gene are SGHRS and YFSETQ. This CDR3 comprises 15 residues. Unmatched junction bases numbered 5, after V lost 0 bases and J lost 4 bases.

The chain recombines TRBV11-2 with TRBJ2-3, with D perhaps matching TRBD1 (5 bases). The CDR3 runs to 16 residues. Trimming left V 2 bases short and J 5 bases short, with 17 bases between. CDR1 SGHAT and CDR2 FQNNGV come from the germline V gene. CDR3 DNA sequence: TGTGCCAGCAGCTTATCTTTTTCCCGGCAGGGAGATACGCAGTATTTT. Translating it yields CASSLSFSRQGDTQYF.

The genes are TRBV25-1 and TRBJ2-2; 7 positions match TRBD1. This CDR3 region has 15 residues. CDR1 MGHDK and CDR2 SYGVNS come from the germline V gene. J was trimmed by 2 bases and V by 6 bases; bases with no gene match: 6. CDR3 protein: CASSPGGLNTGELFF. The CDR3 DNA follows: TGTGCCAGCAGCCCAGGGGGTTTAAACACCGGGGAGCTGTTTTTT. The whole variable domain, remainder taken from reference TRBV25-1 and TRBJ2-2, is EADIYQTPRYLVIGTGKKITLECSQTMGHDKMYWYQQDPGMELHLIHYSYGVNSTEKGDLSSESTVSRIRTEHFPLTLESARPSHTSQYLCASSPGGLNTGELFFGEGSRLTVL.

In regard to this clone: A read error may be the cause here, since a much bigger clone is one base away. Other DNA sequences in this sample translate to the same CDR3. CDR3 sequence reads: CASSPPGQNYGYTF. CDR3 nucleotide sequence: TGTGCTAGCAGCCCCCCGGGACAGAACTATGGCTACACCTTC. The chain uses TRBV5-4 and TRBJ1-2; 7 bases match TRBD1. The CDR3 consists of 14 residues. Germline V gives CDR1 SGHNT, CDR2 YYREEE (reference sequence).

The chain links TRBV30 to TRBJ2-7; no reliable D call. CDR1 and CDR2 (germline): GTSNPN, SVGIG (reference sequence). V lost 2 bases and J lost 6, with 14 bases in between. This CDR3 comprises 13 residues. The CDR3 loop reads CAWSRVTLGEQYF. The CDR3 nucleotides are TGTGCCTGGAGTAGGGTCACATTGGGCGAGCAGTACTTC.

This chain uses TRBV18 with TRBJ1-6; D may be TRBD1 (6 bases). Trimming took off 8 bases at V and 4 bases at J, with 15 bases between the two ends. CDR1 and CDR2 (germline): KGHSH, LQKENI. The CDR3 runs to 15 residues. The CDR3 region has the DNA TGTGCCAGCACCTACGGGCAGGGGTATAATTCACCCCTCCACTTT. The encoded protein is CASTYGQGYNSPLHF.

This clone was seen a single time. This sequence joins TRBV25-1 and TRBJ1-2; 8 bases are a match to TRBD1. CDR3 length: 17 residues. Germline CDR1 reads MGHDK; CDR2 reads SYGVNS. Trimming removed 3 bases from V and 7 bases from J; junction bases left unmatched: 16. CDR3 DNA: TGTGCCAGCAGTGACTCCTTAGATGCAGGGGGCTTTTTTGGCTACACCTTC. As protein: CASSDSLDAGGFFGYTF.

CDR3 sequence: CASTSWGRNEQFF. DNA for the CDR3: TGTGCCAGCACCTCCTGGGGGCGAAATGAGCAGTTCTTC. The chain has TRBV6-1 and TRBJ2-1, with D perhaps TRBD1 (6 bases). CDR1 MNHNS and CDR2 SASEGT come from the germline V gene. The CDR3 covers 13 residues. V lost 7 bases to trimming and J lost 7 bases, with 14 bases between them.

The rearrangement links TRBV27 to TRBJ2-7; D is undetermined. The germline V and J ends were trimmed by 6 bases and 1 base, with 10 bases remaining between them. The CDR3 has 13 residues. Germline loops: CDR1 MNHEY, CDR2 SMNVEV (reference sequence). CDR3: CASSLVRSYEQYF. As DNA, the CDR3 is TGTGCCAGCAGCTTGGTTAGGTCCTACGAGCAGTACTTC.

The V call is TRBV6-6, the J call TRBJ1-2, with 7 positions matching TRBD1. The junction had 5 bases not matched to a gene; V was cut back by 6 bases and J by 4 bases. Germline loops: CDR1 MNHNY, CDR2 SVGAGI (reference sequence). This CDR3 comprises 13 residues. The CDR3 reads CASRSGQTYGYTF. CDR3 coding DNA: TGTGCCAGCAGGTCGGGACAGACCTATGGCTACACCTTC.

The genes are TRBV4-1 and TRBJ2-7; 8 positions match TRBD2. The V and J ends lost 2 bases and 6 bases, in that order; junction bases with no gene match: 9. The CDR3 extends over 15 amino acids. Per the germline V gene, CDR1 is MGHRA and CDR2 is YSYEKL. Written as DNA, the CDR3 is TGCGCCAGCAGCCAAAAAGCCGCGGGAGGCGGCGAGCAGTACTTC. It is translated as CASSQKAAGGGEQYF.

The rearrangement uses TRBV18 and TRBJ1-6; D unclear. The germline CDR1 and CDR2 sequences are KGHSH and LQKENI. The CDR3 contains 15 residues. V lost 2 bases and J lost 5, with 10 bases in between. CDR3 nucleotide sequence: TGTGCCAGCTCACCAGAGACACGTAATAATTCACCCCTCCACTTT. Translated, it gives CASSPETRNNSPLHF.

This sequence joins TRBV9 and TRBJ2-5; 10 bases are shared with TRBD2. The CDR3 is made up of 16 amino acids. V lost 0 bases, J lost 3 bases, and 5 bases stayed unmatched. CDR1 is SGDLS, CDR2 YYNGEE, per germline. The CDR3 region has the DNA TGTGCCAGCAGCGTAGCGGGACTAGCGATAGAAGAGACCCAGTACTTC. Translating gives CASSVAGLAIEETQYF.

The chain employs TRBV7-2 and TRBJ1-1; D is unclear. The germline V and J ends were trimmed by 1 base and 3 bases, with 9 bases remaining between them. The V gene's germline CDR1 is SGHTA and CDR2 FQGNSA. CDR3 length: 14 amino acids. CDR3 region: CASSLESSYTEAFF. The CDR3 DNA reads as TGTGCCAGCAGCTTAGAGTCAAGTTACACTGAAGCTTTCTTT.

The chain links TRBV6-5 to TRBJ2-1; 15 bases are a match to TRBD2. CDR1 MNHEY and CDR2 SVGAGI come from the germline V gene. The length of the CDR3 is 14 residues. V trimming: 8 bases; J trimming: 5 bases; junction bases outside the gene matches: 1. The CDR3 DNA reads as TGTGCCAGCCGGACTAGCGGGAGGGACAATGAGCAGTTCTTC. It is translated as CASRTSGRDNEQFF.

This chain links TRBV4-3 with TRBJ2-1; 8 positions agree with TRBD2. J gave up 0 bases and V 4 bases, and 8 bases lay outside the gene matches. CDR1 and CDR2 from the germline V gene are LGHNA and YSLEER. The CDR3 is made up of 17 amino acids. CDR3 protein: CASSRTGSGSSYNEQFF. Here the CDR3 DNA reads TGCGCCAGCAGCCGAACGGGAAGCGGGAGCTCCTACAATGAGCAGTTCTTC.

The chain is built from TRBV6-6 and TRBJ1-6; D unresolved. The germline V and J ends were trimmed by 3 bases and 17 bases, with 11 bases remaining between them. CDR3 length equals 11 residues. CDR1 is MNHNY and CDR2 is SVGAGI in the germline V gene (reference sequence). The CDR3 loop reads CASSYGIIFHF. Here the CDR3 DNA reads TGTGCCAGCAGTTATGGGATTATCTTCCACTTT.

The chain is built from TRBV5-1 and TRBJ2-5, with 9 bases lining up with TRBD2. The V and J ends lost 0 bases and 5 bases, in that order; junction bases with no gene match: 8. Germline CDR1 and CDR2: SGHRS and YFSETQ. The CDR3 sequence is 16 residues long. DNA of the CDR3: TGCGCCAGCAGCTTGGTAGCTAGCGGGGTAGGCGAGACCCAGTACTTC. Protein: CASSLVASGVGETQYF.

This clone was observed once. The genes are TRBV5-4 and TRBJ2-1; a weak D match, TRBD1 (5 bases). Germline CDR1 is SGHNT and CDR2 is YYREEE (reference sequence). Trimming removed 3 bases at V and 5 bases at J, with 12 bases between. This CDR3 has 14 residues. CDR3 sequence reads: CASSSGLSNNEQFF. For the CDR3, the DNA is TGTGCCAGCAGCTCAGGGTTGTCAAACAATGAGCAGTTCTTC.

CDR3 sequence (DNA): TGCGCCAGCAGCTTGGCCACCGGGACTAGGGGCAGCACAGATACGCAGTATTTT. As protein: CASSLATGTRGSTDTQYF. The chain carries TRBV5-1 and TRBJ2-3, with 8 bases identical to TRBD2. V lost 0 bases, J lost 0 bases, and 9 bases stayed unmatched. CDR1 is SGHRS and CDR2 is YFSETQ in the germline V gene. This CDR3 has 18 amino acids.

This CDR3 reads CASSPQLGERTEAFF. As DNA, the CDR3 is TGTGCCAGCTCACCACAGTTAGGGGAGAGGACTGAAGCTTTCTTT. This chain connects TRBV18 to TRBJ1-1; tentatively, D is TRBD1 (5 bases). This CDR3 region has 15 residues. Germline loops: CDR1 KGHSH, CDR2 LQKENI. Trimming took off 1 base at V and 5 bases at J, with 14 bases between the two ends.

This chain connects TRBV27 to TRBJ2-3; TRBD2 aligns across 7 bases. The CDR3 spans 14 residues. Trimming took 3 bases from V and 3 from J; bases not matched to a gene: 3. Per the germline V gene, CDR1 is MNHEY and CDR2 is SMNVEV (reference sequence). The CDR3 region has the DNA TGTGCCAGCAGTTTCAGCGGGAAAACAGATACGCAGTATTTT. Its translation is CASSFSGKTDTQYF.

The genes are TRBV19 and TRBJ2-5; D is undetermined. CDR3 length equals 14 residues. The V end was cut by 3 bases, the J end by 2 bases, with 10 bases between. Germline CDR1 LNHDA, CDR2 SQIVND (reference sequence). The CDR3 DNA reads as TGTGCCAGTAGTATTAACAAATATCAAGAGACCCAGTACTTC. It specifies CASSINKYQETQYF.

The V gene is TRBV6-1, the J gene TRBJ1-6, with 8 bases fitting TRBD1. Germline loops: CDR1 MNHNS, CDR2 SASEGT. Germline trimming cut 2 bases from V and 6 bases from J; bases unmatched to any gene: 3. The CDR3 consists of 15 residues. CDR3 DNA: TGTGCCAGCAGTGAATACAGGGGGGGTAATTCACCCCTCCACTTT. Its translation is CASSEYRGGNSPLHF.

On this clone itself: Other nucleotide sequences in the sample specify the same CDR3. The chain has TRBV2 and TRBJ2-1; TRBD2 agrees at 12 bases. V shed 6 bases, J shed 5 bases, and the junction held 2 bases outside the gene matches. The CDR3 is 14 amino acids. Germline lookup yields CDR1 SNHLY and CDR2 FYNNEI. CDR3 in DNA: TGTGCCAGCAGCCGACTAGCGGGGGACAATGAGCAGTTCTTC. This codes for CASSRLAGDNEQFF. The complete variable domain, with remaining parts taken from reference TRBV2 and TRBJ2-1, reads EPEVTQTPSHQVTQMGQEVILRCVPISNHLYFYWYRQILGQKVEFLVSFYNNEISEKSEIFDDQFSVERPDGSNFTLKIRSTKLEDSAMYFCASSRLAGDNEQFFGPGTRLTVL.